The 4 T cell receptor beta chains below were found in one sample sequenced in a study of cytomegalovirus exposure and HLA in healthy donors. The PCR employed 60 Vbeta primers together with 13 Jbeta primers. Repertoires were generated with immunoSEQ multiplex PCR, while TCRdb's copy carries only in-frame clones and drops some. The sample holds 100,000 to 150,000 clones, around three quarters seen once. The specimen sequenced was PBMCs. The source of these receptors is a man aged 35-49 years in good health and CMV-seronegative.

The V and J genes are TRBV11-2 and TRBJ1-1; D is possibly TRBD1 (5 bases). CDR3 size: 14 residues. Trimming cost V 3 bases and J 4 bases, with 12 bases left between them. CDR1 is SGHAT and CDR2 is FQNNGV in the germline V gene. The DNA for the CDR3 is TGTGCCAGCAGCTTCAAGGAAAGGGGCACTGAAGCTTTCTTT. Encoded protein: CASSFKERGTEAFF.

The V and J genes are TRBV4-2 and TRBJ2-7, with 9 positions matching TRBD2. CDR3 length: 15 amino acids. J gave up 6 bases and V 0 bases, and 6 bases lay outside the gene matches. Per the germline V gene, CDR1 is LGHNA and CDR2 is YNFKEQ. The CDR3 protein is CASSQDASGAVEQYF. In DNA, the CDR3 is TGTGCCAGCAGCCAAGATGCTAGCGGGGCTGTCGAGCAGTACTTC.

V is TRBV30 and J is TRBJ2-1; 11 bases align to TRBD2. The junction had 3 bases not matched to a gene; V was cut back by 5 bases and J by 6 bases. The CDR3 has 13 amino acids. CDR1 and CDR2 from the germline V gene are GTSNPN and SVGIG (reference sequence). CDR3 DNA sequence: TGTGCCTGGGGGACTAGCGGAGGCAATGAGCAGTTCTTC. Amino acid sequence: CAWGTSGGNEQFF.

This chain uses TRBV13 with TRBJ1-1, with a weak D call TRBD1 (5 bases). Trimming stripped 2 bases from V and 8 bases from J, with 6 bases between. Germline V gene data show CDR1 as PRHDT and CDR2 as FYEKMQ (reference sequence). This CDR3 is built from 11 residues. In nucleotides, the CDR3 is TGTGCCAGCAGCTTAAACAGGGAAGCTTTCTTT. Translating it yields CASSLNREAFF.